The entry below describes one TCR beta chain. These data originate in a study of cytotoxic CD8 clonotypes in ibrutinib-treated CLL. The assay was immunoSEQ multiplex PCR, and TCRdb's table has in-frame clones only and misses some. The data hold roughly 23,000 clones, with approximately 77% observed a single time. Frozen PBMC stocks contributed approximately 2.1 micrograms of genomic DNA to the TCR beta libraries. Unmatched junction bases numbered 5, after V lost 8 bases and J lost 6 bases. The CDR3 has 13 residues. Looked up from germline, CDR1 is LNHNV and CDR2 is YYDKDF (reference sequence). The sequencing here drew on PBMCs, taken before ibrutinib treatment. The chain carries TRBV15 and TRBJ2-1; TRBD1 aligns across 9 bases. The receptor comes from a human donor with chronic lymphocytic leukemia. The CDR3 DNA reads TGTGCCACCGGACAGGGGTATGGCAATGAGCAGTTCTTC. Its translation is CATGQGYGNEQFF.